This entry concerns a single TCR beta chain. This entry is derived from a study of blood T cell repertoires in COVID-19. The wider study: Acute and convalescent COVID-19 samples came from the United States, Italy and Spain. PBMCs, B-cell-depleted T cells, or T cells provided the cDNA or gDNA that made up the material.

After removal of 1 base from V and 1 base from J, the junction contained 1 base not matched to a gene. The CDR3 runs 15 residues. Germline V gene data show CDR1 as LGHDT and CDR2 as YNNKEL (reference sequence). Under the authors' procedure: Amplification of reference gene primers provided the estimated nucleated cell counts. Produced via immunoSEQ multiplex PCR; TCRdb's table is partial and in-frame only. V, J and clone size are taken as reported in that table, and D and trimming were inferred from the DNA itself. The profile covers about 160,000 clones, with roughly 87% appearing a single time and about 4.1% taken by the ten largest.

The J gene is TRBJ1-5, the V gene TRBV3-1 (or the pseudogene TRBV3-2), with 7 bases that match TRBD1. The source of this sequence is a woman aged 55-69 years with active or convalescent COVID-19. Sequencing was done on a sample of peripheral blood. As DNA, the CDR3 is TGTGCCAGCAGCCAAGCAGGGGGGAGCAATCAGCCCCAGCATTTT. It encodes CASSQAGGSNQPQHF.